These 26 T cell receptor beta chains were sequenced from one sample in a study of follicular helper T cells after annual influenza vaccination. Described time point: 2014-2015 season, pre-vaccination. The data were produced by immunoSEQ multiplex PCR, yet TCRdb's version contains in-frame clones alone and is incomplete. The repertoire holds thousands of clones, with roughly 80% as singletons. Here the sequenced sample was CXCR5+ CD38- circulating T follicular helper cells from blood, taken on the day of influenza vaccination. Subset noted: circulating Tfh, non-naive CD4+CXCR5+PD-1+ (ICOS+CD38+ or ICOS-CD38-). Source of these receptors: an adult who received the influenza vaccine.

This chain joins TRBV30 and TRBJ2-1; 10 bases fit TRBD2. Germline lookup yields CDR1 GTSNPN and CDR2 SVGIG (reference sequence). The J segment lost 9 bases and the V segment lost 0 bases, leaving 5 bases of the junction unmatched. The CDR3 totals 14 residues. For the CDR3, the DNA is TGTGCCTGGAGTGTAAAAGCGGGAGGGGGTGAGCAGTTCTTC. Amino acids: CAWSVKAGGGEQFF.

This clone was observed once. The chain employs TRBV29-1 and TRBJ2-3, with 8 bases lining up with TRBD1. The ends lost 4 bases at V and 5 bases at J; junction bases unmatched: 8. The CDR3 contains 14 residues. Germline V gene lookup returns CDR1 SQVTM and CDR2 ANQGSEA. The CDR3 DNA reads TGCAGCGTTGCAGGCAGGGGGCGCCTAGATACGCAGTATTTT. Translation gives CSVAGRGRLDTQYF.

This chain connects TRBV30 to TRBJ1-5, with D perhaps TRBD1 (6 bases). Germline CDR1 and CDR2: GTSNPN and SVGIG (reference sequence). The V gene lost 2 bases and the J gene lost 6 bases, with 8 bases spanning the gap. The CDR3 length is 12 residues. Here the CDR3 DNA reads TGTGCCTGGAGTAGGGGGGGTCAGCCCCAGCATTTT. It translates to CAWSRGGQPQHF.

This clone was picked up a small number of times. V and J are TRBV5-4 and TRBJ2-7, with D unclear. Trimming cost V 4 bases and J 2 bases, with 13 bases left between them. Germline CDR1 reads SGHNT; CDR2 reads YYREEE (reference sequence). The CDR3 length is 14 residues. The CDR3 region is CASSAWSSPYEQYF. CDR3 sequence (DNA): TGTGCCAGCAGCGCCTGGAGTAGTCCCTACGAGCAGTACTTC.

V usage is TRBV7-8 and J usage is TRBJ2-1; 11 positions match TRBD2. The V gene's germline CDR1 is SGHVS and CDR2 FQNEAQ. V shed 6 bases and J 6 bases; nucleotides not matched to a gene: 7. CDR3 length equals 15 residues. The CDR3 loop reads CASRPIAGGPNEQFF. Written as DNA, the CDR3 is TGTGCCAGCAGGCCTATAGCGGGAGGGCCCAATGAGCAGTTCTTC.

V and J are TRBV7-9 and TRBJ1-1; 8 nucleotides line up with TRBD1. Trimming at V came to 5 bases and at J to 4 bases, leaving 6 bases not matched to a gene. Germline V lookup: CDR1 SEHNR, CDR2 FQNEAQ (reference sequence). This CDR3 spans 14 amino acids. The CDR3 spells CASSRTTGGTEAFF. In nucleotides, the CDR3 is TGTGCCAGCAGCCGTACAACAGGGGGCACTGAAGCTTTCTTT.

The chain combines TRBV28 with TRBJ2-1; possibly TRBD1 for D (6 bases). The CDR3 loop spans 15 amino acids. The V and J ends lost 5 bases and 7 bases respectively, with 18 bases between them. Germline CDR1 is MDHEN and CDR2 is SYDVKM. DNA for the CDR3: TGTGCCAGCAGTCCAGGGGCTCTTAATAGAAATGAGCAGTTCTTC. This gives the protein CASSPGALNRNEQFF.

The CDR3 DNA follows: TGTGCCAGCAGTTTATTCCCGTCGACCGTTTTTGGGGTTATCGAGCAGTACTTC. It is translated as CASSLFPSTVFGVIEQYF. The chain uses TRBV28 and TRBJ2-7; D is undetermined. The germline CDR1 and CDR2 sequences are MDHEN and SYDVKM. V lost 1 base and J 6 bases, leaving 25 bases between the germline ends. The CDR3 consists of 18 residues.

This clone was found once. DNA of the CDR3: TGTGCCAGCAGTGAACAGGGTAGCACAGATACGCAGTATTTT. Encoded protein: CASSEQGSTDTQYF. V is TRBV2 and J is TRBJ2-3, with D possibly matching TRBD1 (5 bases). Germline loops: CDR1 SNHLY, CDR2 FYNNEI. Trimming pared 2 bases from V and 0 bases from J, leaving 6 bases between. CDR3 size: 14 residues.

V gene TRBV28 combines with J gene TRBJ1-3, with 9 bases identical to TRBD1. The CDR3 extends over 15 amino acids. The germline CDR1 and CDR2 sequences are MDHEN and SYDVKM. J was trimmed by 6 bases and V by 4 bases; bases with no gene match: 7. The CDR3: CASSSAGQGLNTIYF. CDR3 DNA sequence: TGTGCCAGCAGTTCTGCGGGACAGGGATTAAACACCATATATTTT.

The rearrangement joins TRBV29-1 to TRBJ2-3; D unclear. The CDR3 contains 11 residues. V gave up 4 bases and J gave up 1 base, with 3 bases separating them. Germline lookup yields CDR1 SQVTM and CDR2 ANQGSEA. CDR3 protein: CSVGGTDTQYF. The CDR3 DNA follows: TGCAGCGTTGGTGGCACAGATACGCAGTATTTT.

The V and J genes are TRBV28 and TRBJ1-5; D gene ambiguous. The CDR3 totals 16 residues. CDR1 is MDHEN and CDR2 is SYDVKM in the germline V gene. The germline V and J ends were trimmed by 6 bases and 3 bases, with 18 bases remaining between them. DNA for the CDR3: TGTGCCAGCAGGCGCCGACCGGAAGGGAACAATCAGCCCCAGCATTTT. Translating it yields CASRRRPEGNNQPQHF.

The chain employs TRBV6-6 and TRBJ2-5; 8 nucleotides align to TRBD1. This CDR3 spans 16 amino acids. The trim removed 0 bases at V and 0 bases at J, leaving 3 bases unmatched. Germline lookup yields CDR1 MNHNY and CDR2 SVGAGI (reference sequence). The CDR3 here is CASSYSGQGYQETQYF. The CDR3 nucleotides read TGTGCCAGCAGTTACTCTGGACAGGGATACCAAGAGACCCAGTACTTC.

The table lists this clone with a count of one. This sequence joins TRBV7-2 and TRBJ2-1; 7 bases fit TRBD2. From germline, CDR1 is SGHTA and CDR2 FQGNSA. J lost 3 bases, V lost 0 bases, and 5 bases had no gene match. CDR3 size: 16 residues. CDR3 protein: CASSLAAGEGYNEQFF. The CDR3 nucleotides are TGTGCCAGCAGCTTAGCGGCGGGGGAGGGCTACAATGAGCAGTTCTTC.

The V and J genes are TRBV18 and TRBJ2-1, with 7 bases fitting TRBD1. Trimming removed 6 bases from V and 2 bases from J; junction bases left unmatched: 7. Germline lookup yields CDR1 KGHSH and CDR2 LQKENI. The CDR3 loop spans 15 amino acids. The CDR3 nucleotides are TGTGCCAGCTCGCTCGACAGGGCTACCTACAATGAGCAGTTCTTC. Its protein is CASSLDRATYNEQFF.

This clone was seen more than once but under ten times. In nucleotides, the CDR3 is TGTGCCAGCAGCTTTAGCGGGGGCCAGTTCTTC. Translated, it gives CASSFSGGQFF. The chain joins TRBV7-8 to TRBJ2-1; 9 bases line up with TRBD2. CDR3 length: 11 amino acids. Germline CDR1 SGHVS, CDR2 FQNEAQ. Trimming removed 3 bases from V and 13 bases from J; junction bases left unmatched: 1.

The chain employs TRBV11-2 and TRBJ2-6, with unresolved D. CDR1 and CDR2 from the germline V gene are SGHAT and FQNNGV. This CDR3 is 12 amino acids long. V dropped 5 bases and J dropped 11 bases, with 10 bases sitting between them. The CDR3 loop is CASSESGDVLTF. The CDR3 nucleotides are TGTGCCAGCAGCGAGAGTGGGGACGTCCTGACTTTC.

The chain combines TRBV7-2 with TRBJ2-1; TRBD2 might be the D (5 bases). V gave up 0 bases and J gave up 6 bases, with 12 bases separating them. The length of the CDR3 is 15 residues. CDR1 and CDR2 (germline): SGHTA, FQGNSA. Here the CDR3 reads CASSLASDRRNEQFF. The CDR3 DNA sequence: TGTGCCAGCAGCTTAGCTAGCGATAGGCGCAATGAGCAGTTCTTC.

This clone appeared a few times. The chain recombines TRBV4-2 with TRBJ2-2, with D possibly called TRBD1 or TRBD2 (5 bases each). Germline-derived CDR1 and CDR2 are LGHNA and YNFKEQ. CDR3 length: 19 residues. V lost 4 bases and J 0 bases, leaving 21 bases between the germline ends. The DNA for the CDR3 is TGTGCCAGCAGCCTCCGCGGGCAGGGAATTACTTCGAACACCGGGGAGCTGTTTTTT. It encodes CASSLRGQGITSNTGELFF.

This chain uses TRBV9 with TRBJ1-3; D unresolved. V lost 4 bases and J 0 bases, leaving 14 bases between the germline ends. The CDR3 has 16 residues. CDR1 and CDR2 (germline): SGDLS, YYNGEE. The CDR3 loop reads CASSPPRGPSGNTIYF. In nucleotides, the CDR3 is TGTGCCAGCAGCCCCCCCCGGGGTCCCTCTGGAAACACCATATATTTT.

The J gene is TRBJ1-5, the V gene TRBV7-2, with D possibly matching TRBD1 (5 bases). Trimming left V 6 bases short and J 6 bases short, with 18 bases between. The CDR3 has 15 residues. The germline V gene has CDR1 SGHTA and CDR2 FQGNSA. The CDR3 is CASSLEGRESQPQHF. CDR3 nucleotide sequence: TGTGCCAGCAGTCTAGAGGGCAGGGAAAGTCAGCCCCAGCATTTT.

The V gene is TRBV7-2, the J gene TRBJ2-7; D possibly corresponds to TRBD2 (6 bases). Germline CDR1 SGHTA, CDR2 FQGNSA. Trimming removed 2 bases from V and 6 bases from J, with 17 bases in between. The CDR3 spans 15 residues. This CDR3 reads CASSLQGTGRFEQYF. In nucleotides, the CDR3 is TGTGCCAGCAGCTTACAAGGGACGGGGAGGTTCGAGCAGTACTTC.

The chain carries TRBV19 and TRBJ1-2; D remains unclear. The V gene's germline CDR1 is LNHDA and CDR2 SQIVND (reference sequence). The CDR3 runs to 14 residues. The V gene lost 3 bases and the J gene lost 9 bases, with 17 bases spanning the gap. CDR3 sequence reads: CASSISVLDPSYTF. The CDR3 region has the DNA TGTGCCAGTAGTATTTCGGTGTTGGATCCTAGCTACACCTTC.

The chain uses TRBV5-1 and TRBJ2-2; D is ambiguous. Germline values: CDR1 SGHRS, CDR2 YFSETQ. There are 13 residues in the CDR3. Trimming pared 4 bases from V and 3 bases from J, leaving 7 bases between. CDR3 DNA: TGCGCCAGCAGCGCGACCGACACCGGGGAGCTGTTTTTT. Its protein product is CASSATDTGELFF.

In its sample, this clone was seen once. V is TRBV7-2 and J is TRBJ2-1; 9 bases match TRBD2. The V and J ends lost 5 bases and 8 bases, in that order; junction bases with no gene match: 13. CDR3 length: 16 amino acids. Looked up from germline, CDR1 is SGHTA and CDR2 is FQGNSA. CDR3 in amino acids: CASSAGRVAGVYEQFF. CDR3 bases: TGTGCCAGCAGCGCGGGTAGGGTAGCGGGGGTCTATGAGCAGTTCTTC.

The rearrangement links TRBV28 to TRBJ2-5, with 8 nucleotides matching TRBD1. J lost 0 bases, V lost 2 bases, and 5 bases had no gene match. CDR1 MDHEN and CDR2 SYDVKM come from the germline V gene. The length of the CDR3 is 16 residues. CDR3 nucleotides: TGTGCCAGCAGTTTAATCTTACAGGGGGACCAAGAGACCCAGTACTTC. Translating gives CASSLILQGDQETQYF.